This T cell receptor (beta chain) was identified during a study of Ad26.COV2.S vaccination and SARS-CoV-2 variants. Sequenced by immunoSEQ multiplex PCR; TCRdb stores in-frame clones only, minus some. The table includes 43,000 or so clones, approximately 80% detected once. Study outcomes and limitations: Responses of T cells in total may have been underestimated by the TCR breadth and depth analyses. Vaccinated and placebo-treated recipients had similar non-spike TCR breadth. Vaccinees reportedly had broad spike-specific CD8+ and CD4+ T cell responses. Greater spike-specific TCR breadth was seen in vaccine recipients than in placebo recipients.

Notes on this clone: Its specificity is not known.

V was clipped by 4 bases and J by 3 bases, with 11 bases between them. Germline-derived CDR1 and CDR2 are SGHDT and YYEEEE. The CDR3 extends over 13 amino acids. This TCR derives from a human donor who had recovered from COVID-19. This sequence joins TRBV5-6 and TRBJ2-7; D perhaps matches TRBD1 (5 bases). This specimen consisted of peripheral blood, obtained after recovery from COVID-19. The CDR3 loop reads CASSLRRVYEQYF. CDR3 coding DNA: TGTGCCAGCAGCCTTCGCAGGGTCTACGAGCAGTACTTC.